This T cell receptor beta chain was obtained from a study of response to subunit inactivated influenza vaccine. Germline CDR1 reads WNHNN; CDR2 reads SYGVQD (reference sequence). CDR3 length: 16 amino acids. V shed 3 bases, J shed 5 bases, and the junction held 4 bases outside the gene matches. TCRdb passed the RT-PCR reads through MiXCR, listing each CDR3 protein once. The table shows around 570,000 distinct CDR3 sequences, with about 11% occurring only once. This sample was shared with a second study, whose subject was T cells expressing NK-cell markers. That paper notes: In generating TCR beta cDNA, 5'RACE template switching with UMIs was used.

V gene TRBV10-1 combines with J gene TRBJ2-2; 12 bases line up with TRBD1. The sample was PBMCs from blood, taken on the day of vaccination. This clonotype originated in a man between 50 and 59 years old who received an inactivated influenza vaccine. In nucleotides, the CDR3 is TGCGCCAGCAGTGACCAGGGACAGGGGGCGACCGGGGAGCTGTTTTTT. Protein: CASSDQGQGATGELFF.